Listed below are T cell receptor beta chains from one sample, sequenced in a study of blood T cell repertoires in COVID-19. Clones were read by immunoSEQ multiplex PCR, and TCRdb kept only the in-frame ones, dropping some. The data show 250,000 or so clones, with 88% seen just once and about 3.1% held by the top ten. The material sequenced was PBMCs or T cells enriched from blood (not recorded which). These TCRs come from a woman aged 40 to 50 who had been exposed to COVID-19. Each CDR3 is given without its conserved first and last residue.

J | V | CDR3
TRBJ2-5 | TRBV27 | ASSLRAVRLAGEETQY
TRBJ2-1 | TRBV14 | ASSLLGTSNEQF
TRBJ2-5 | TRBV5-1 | ASSLGLAGVQETQY
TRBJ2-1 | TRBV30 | AWSGLVYEQF
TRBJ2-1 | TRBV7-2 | ASSATSSPEQF
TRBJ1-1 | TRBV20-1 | SARSEREGL
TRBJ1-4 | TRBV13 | ASSSGQGEDEKLF
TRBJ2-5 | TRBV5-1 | ASSPRASGVLETQY
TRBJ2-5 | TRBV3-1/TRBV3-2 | ASSQARITSVTKETQY
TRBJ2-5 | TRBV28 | ASSYLLTGRKETQY
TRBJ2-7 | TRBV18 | ASSLDRVNEQY
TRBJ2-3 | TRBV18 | ASSLLRASGTTSGESSTDTQY
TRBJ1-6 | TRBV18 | ASSPESRRNSPLH
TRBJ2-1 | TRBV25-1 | ASRGRGRTGEQF
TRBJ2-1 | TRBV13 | ASSLGFTGVSYNEQF
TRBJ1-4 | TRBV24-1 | ATSDRNPGTGQNEKLF
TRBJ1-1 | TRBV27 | ASSFSHTGVEAEAF
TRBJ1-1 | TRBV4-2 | ASTSTDRAYEAF
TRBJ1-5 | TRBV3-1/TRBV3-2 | ASSQAGGGQPQH
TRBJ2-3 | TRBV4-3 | ASSQDSPGTDTQY
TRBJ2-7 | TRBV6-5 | ASSPGLLGYEQY
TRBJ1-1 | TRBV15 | ATSTRTGMNTEAF
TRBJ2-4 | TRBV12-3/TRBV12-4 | ASSPGTEQY
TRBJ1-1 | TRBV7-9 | ASSSGQGENTEAF
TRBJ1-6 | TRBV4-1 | ASSQGGTGTLPLH
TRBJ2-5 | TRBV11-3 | ASSPRGGTETQY
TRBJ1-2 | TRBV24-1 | ATSERQDRGLLGNYGYT
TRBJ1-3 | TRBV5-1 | ASSQGGGGNTIY
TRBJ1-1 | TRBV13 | ASSLNRVNTEAF
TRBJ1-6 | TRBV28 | ASSSGSRPLH
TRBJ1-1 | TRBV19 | ASSRRYAEAF
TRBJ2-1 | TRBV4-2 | ASSQDESMWGQPF
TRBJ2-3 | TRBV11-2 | ASSLVPAGLADTQY
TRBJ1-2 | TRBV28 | ASSSTGGDYGYT
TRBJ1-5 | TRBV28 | ASTNYRGLGNQPQH
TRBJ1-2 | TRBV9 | ASSGVRGQGAVAYGYT
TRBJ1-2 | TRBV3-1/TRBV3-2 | ASSQVFEAGYT
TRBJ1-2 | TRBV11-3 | ASSPGGQGGYT
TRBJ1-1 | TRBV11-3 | ASSPTGNTEAF